The next 25 T cell receptor beta chains were all read from a single sample in a study of blood T cells in healthy people across ages (dated by TCRdb to between 2014 and 2016). The library was built by means of 5' RACE. Instrument used: Illumina HiSeq 2500. A second roughly 7 to 11 cycle PCR used a sample-barcoded 5' primer and a J-beta primer mix. In TCRdb, the public reads were trimmed at Q25 with fastp and aligned with MiXCR, with productive beta chains retained. Rows matching on CDR3 protein sequence are summarized as one entry with the most common DNA and genes. The table for this sample lists some 890,000 distinct CDR3 sequences; 25% to 30% of them were counted only once. The ten largest clonotypes hold about 9.4% of the sample. The same sample was also studied in work on T cells of mothers and their children.

The sequenced sample was blood. The receptors stem from a middle-aged woman in good health.

In this sample, this clonotype turned up many times. The J gene is TRBJ2-5, the V gene TRBV14; the match to TRBD1 covers 7 bases. V dropped 5 bases and J dropped 2; count of bases not matched to a gene: 11. The CDR3 spans 16 residues. Looked up from germline, CDR1 is SGHDN and CDR2 is FVKESK. The CDR3 nucleotides are TGTGCCAGCAGCTTTCGGACAGGACCTCCGCAAGAGACCCAGTACTTC. Translated, it gives CASSFRTGPPQETQYF.

In regard to this clonotype: Possible read error: a much larger clone is one base away. This chain connects TRBV28 to TRBJ2-7; D gene unclear. Germline lookup yields CDR1 MDHEN and CDR2 SYDVKM. The CDR3 length is 13 residues. Between the trimmed V and J ends, which lost 2 bases and 3 bases, there was a span of 8 bases. The CDR3 coding sequence is TGTGCCAGCAGTTTAGGCCTCTGCTACGAGCAGTACTTC. Its translation is CASSLGLCYEQYF.

The rearrangement links TRBV5-6 to TRBJ2-2, with 9 positions matching TRBD1. Germline loops: CDR1 SGHDT, CDR2 YYEEEE. This CDR3 is built from 14 residues. J lost 5 bases, V lost 4 bases, and 3 bases had no gene match. The CDR3 reads CASSRTGVTGELFF. The CDR3 region has the DNA TGTGCCAGCAGCCGGACAGGGGTTACCGGGGAGCTGTTTTTT.

This rearrangement joins TRBV4-3 to TRBJ1-5; the match to TRBD1 covers 8 bases. This CDR3 is 17 amino acids long. From germline, CDR1 is LGHNA and CDR2 YSLEER. J lost 7 bases, V lost 0 bases, and 11 bases had no gene match. CDR3 residues: CASSQEGYNRGGQPQHF. The CDR3 DNA is TGCGCCAGCAGCCAAGAGGGGTACAACAGGGGGGGCCAGCCCCAGCATTTT.

Details on this clonotype: A read error may account for a junction end that differs from germline. This rearrangement joins TRBV28 to TRBJ2-5; D remains ambiguous. Looked up from germline, CDR1 is MDHEN and CDR2 is SYDVKM. The CDR3 runs 16 residues. The CDR3 nucleotides are TGTGCCAGCAGTTCCTCCCTTCGGGTCCACCAAGGGACCCAGTACTTC. Protein sequence: CASSSSLRVHQGTQYF.

This clonotype has more than one count but fewer than ten. The J gene is TRBJ2-2, the V gene TRBV29-1; 9 bases match TRBD1. Germline assignment: CDR1 SQVTM and CDR2 ANQGSEA. The CDR3 length is 13 residues. Trimming took 6 bases from V and 7 from J; bases not matched to a gene: 6. The CDR3 sequence is CSVLQGAGGELFF. In DNA form, the CDR3 reads TGCAGCGTCTTACAGGGGGCTGGCGGGGAGCTGTTTTTT.

In this sample, this clonotype turned up a few times. The J gene is TRBJ2-5, the V gene TRBV27, with D tentatively TRBD1 or TRBD2 (7 bases each). Trimming left V 5 bases short and J 5 bases short, with 18 bases between. The length of the CDR3 is 15 residues. CDR1 is MNHEY, CDR2 SMNVEV, per germline (reference sequence). The CDR3 DNA reads as TGTGCCAGCAGTCCCTCCAGGGGGGGCCGGGAGACCCAGTACTTC. It encodes CASSPSRGGRETQYF.

This clonotype was seen only once. Being one base from a much bigger clone, this may be a read error. The chain carries TRBV12-3 or TRBV12-4 and TRBJ1-4; D is perhaps TRBD1 (5 bases). The CDR3 is 14 amino acids. The chain's CDR3 is CASSFRGKNDKLFF. CDR3 nucleotide sequence: TGTGCCAGCAGTTTTCGGGGGAAGAATGACAAACTGTTTTTT.

This clonotype was detected only a few times. This sequence joins TRBV24-1 and TRBJ2-1; 7 bases are shared with TRBD1. Germline CDR1 reads KGHDR; CDR2 reads SFDVKD. Trimming at V came to 6 bases and at J to 0 bases, leaving 7 bases not matched to a gene. The CDR3 has 16 residues. The CDR3 DNA reads as TGTGCCACCAGTTCGTCAACAGGGGACTCCTACAATGAGCAGTTCTTC. This sequence encodes CATSSSTGDSYNEQFF.

This clonotype was detected many times. The genes are TRBV20-1 and TRBJ2-5, with D perhaps TRBD1 (6 bases). Trimming shortened V by 2 bases and J by 4 bases, and 17 bases separated the two germline ends. The germline gives CDR1 DFQATT, CDR2 SNEGSKA (reference sequence). The CDR3 contains 15 residues. CDR3 DNA sequence: TGCAGTGCTAGACCCCAGGGGATTAGAGGAGAGACCCAGTACTTC. It translates to CSARPQGIRGETQYF.

This clonotype has only one observation. A clone one base away is much larger, so this may be a read error. The chain links TRBV10-3 to TRBJ2-1, with TRBD1 matching over 10 bases. Germline V CDR1 and CDR2: ENHRY, SYGVKD. The trim removed 0 bases at V and 11 bases at J, leaving 7 bases unmatched. The CDR3 spans 15 residues. In DNA, the CDR3 is TGTGCCATCAGTGAGTCGAGGGACAGGGGAAATAAGCAGTTCTTC. This codes for CAISESRDRGNKQFF.

The V and J genes are TRBV12-3 or TRBV12-4 and TRBJ2-7; the match to TRBD2 covers 8 bases. This CDR3 has 14 amino acids. The ends lost 3 bases at V and 6 bases at J; junction bases unmatched: 7. In nucleotides, the CDR3 is TGTGCCAGCAGTTTCGGGGGGGCGGCTCTCGAGCAGTACTTC. Translated: CASSFGGAALEQYF.

This clonotype was recorded a few times. V usage is TRBV4-1 and J usage is TRBJ1-1; D might be TRBD1 (5 bases). Trimming took 1 base from V and 0 from J, leaving 12 bases between them. The V gene's germline CDR1 is MGHRA and CDR2 YSYEKL. The length of the CDR3 is 16 residues. CDR3 region: CASSQGGRRLNTEAFF. For the CDR3, the DNA is TGCGCCAGCAGCCAAGGGGGACGAAGATTGAACACTGAAGCTTTCTTT.

This clonotype was seen a few times. The junction differs from germline at one of its ends, possibly a read error. V is TRBV7-9 and J is TRBJ1-2, with TRBD1 matching 7 bases. This CDR3 region has 16 residues. Germline V gene sequence: CDR1 SEHNR, CDR2 FQNEAQ (reference sequence). CDR3 residues: CASSSGQESAYYGYTF. CDR3 DNA sequence: TGCGCCAGCAGCTCTGGACAGGAGTCGGCCTACTATGGCTACACCTTC.

This CDR3 is CASSSKSDRVLPLHF. The CDR3 coding sequence is TGTGCCAGCAGCTCTAAGTCGGACAGGGTTCTACCCCTCCACTTT. V and J are TRBV7-2 and TRBJ1-6, with 8 bases that match TRBD1. The CDR3 runs to 15 residues. From germline, CDR1 is SGHTA and CDR2 FQGNSA. V dropped 4 bases and J dropped 12; count of bases not matched to a gene: 11.

Comments on this clonotype: It may be a read error: a sequence one base away is much more abundant. DNA for the CDR3: TGCGGCGTTAGTCTACAGTTAGGTGGCTACACCTTC. Its translation is CGVSLQLGGYTF. The chain recombines TRBV29-1 with TRBJ1-2; D remains ambiguous. CDR1 is SQVTM, CDR2 ANQGSEA, per germline. The CDR3 loop spans 12 amino acids.

This clonotype was detected once. The genes are TRBV28 and TRBJ2-1; maybe TRBD2 (6 bases). The CDR3 runs 13 residues. V lost 4 bases to trimming and J lost 6 bases, with 10 bases between them. Germline V gives CDR1 MDHEN, CDR2 SYDVKM. CDR3 sequence (DNA): TGTGCCAGCAGTTCCGGGACTTTCAATGAGCAGTTCTTC. It yields the protein CASSSGTFNEQFF.

This chain connects TRBV7-9 to TRBJ2-3, with 10 nucleotides matching TRBD1. From germline, CDR1 is SEHNR and CDR2 FQNEAQ (reference sequence). Trimming at V came to 5 bases and at J to 4 bases, leaving 6 bases not matched to a gene. This CDR3 contains 15 residues. For the CDR3, the DNA is TGTGCCAGCAGCAAGGGACAGGGGCCGGCAGATACGCAGTATTTT. Its translation: CASSKGQGPADTQYF. The full variable domain, with the rest looked up from reference TRBV7-9 and TRBJ2-3, is DTGVSQNPRHKITKRGQNVTFRCDPISEHNRLYWYRQTLGQGPEFLTYFQNEAQLEKSRLLSDRFSAERPKGSFSTLEIQRTEQGDSAMYLCASSKGQGPADTQYFGPGTRLTVL.

Only a few counts were recorded for this clonotype. The genes are TRBV18 and TRBJ2-1; D is unclear. Trimming removed 1 base at V and 5 bases at J, with 12 bases between. CDR3 length: 15 amino acids. Germline V gene data show CDR1 as KGHSH and CDR2 as LQKENI. CDR3 DNA sequence: TGTGCCAGCTCACCACGGGTGGCCACAGACAATGAGCAGTTCTTC. It is translated as CASSPRVATDNEQFF.

Only a few counts were recorded for this clonotype. The rearrangement uses TRBV15 and TRBJ2-1, with TRBD1 matching over 9 bases. The CDR3 contains 15 residues. V was clipped by 6 bases and J by 5 bases; unmatched bases: 8. The germline CDR1 and CDR2 sequences are LNHNV and YYDKDF (reference sequence). The CDR3 DNA sequence: TGTGCCACCAGTAGTGGGGACAGGGTAAACAATGAGCAGTTCTTC. This translates into CATSSGDRVNNEQFF.

This clonotype showed up many times. CDR3 protein: CASSKDPTQETQYF. The CDR3 coding sequence is TGTGCCAGCAGCAAGGACCCTACCCAAGAGACCCAGTACTTC. The chain uses TRBV7-9 and TRBJ2-5; D is unresolved. Germline-derived CDR1 and CDR2 are SEHNR and FQNEAQ (reference sequence). This CDR3 contains 14 residues. The V end was cut by 5 bases, the J end by 1 base, with 11 bases between.

The chain is built from TRBV27 and TRBJ2-3, with 7 bases aligning to TRBD1. The CDR3 is 19 amino acids. The junction had 19 bases not matched to a gene; V was cut back by 6 bases and J by 1 base. CDR1 is MNHEY, CDR2 SMNVEV, per germline (reference sequence). The CDR3, as DNA: TGTGCCAGCAGCCGAACATCCATCCAGACAGGGATCGGCACAGATACGCAGTATTTT. Protein product: CASSRTSIQTGIGTDTQYF.

The sample holds a few counts of this clonotype. The genes are TRBV5-1 and TRBJ2-7, with no clear D. Germline values: CDR1 SGHRS, CDR2 YFSETQ. V was cut by 3 bases and J by 3 bases, with 7 bases left in between. This CDR3 contains 12 residues. The CDR3 coding sequence is TGCGCCAGCAGCTCCCGGCACTACGAGCAGTACTTC. Its translation: CASSSRHYEQYF.

This chain uses TRBV7-2 with TRBJ2-5, with D perhaps TRBD1 or TRBD2 (5 bases each). The CDR3 covers 17 residues. Germline V gene data show CDR1 as SGHTA and CDR2 as FQGNSA. Trimming shortened V by 4 bases and J by 4 bases, and 22 bases separated the two germline ends. This chain's CDR3 is CASSSSTVFVGGETQYF. In DNA form, the CDR3 reads TGTGCCAGCAGCTCCTCGACAGTTTTTGTTGGAGGAGAGACCCAGTACTTC.

The chain has TRBV28 and TRBJ1-2, with TRBD1 identical over 10 bases. J was trimmed by 0 bases and V by 6 bases; bases with no gene match: 7. The germline V gene has CDR1 MDHEN and CDR2 SYDVKM. There are 16 residues in the CDR3. CDR3 bases: TGTGCCAGCAGACGGGACAGGGGCACCCCTAACTATGGCTACACCTTC. This gives the protein CASRRDRGTPNYGYTF.